One sample yielded the 9 T cell receptor beta chains listed below, sequenced in a study of blood T cells in healthy people across ages. Next came a second PCR, run for about 7 to 12 cycles, which used a sample-barcoded 5' primer along with a J-beta primer mix. Each CDR3 protein gets one entry after TCRdb re-called the 5' RACE reads with MiXCR. The sample contains 650,000 to 1,000,000 distinct CDR3 sequences, about 36% of which appear only once. The sequenced sample was blood. Receptors were obtained from a man aged 18-30 years in good health.

The rearrangement joins TRBV6-6 to TRBJ1-5, with TRBD1 identical over 8 bases. In germline, CDR1 is MNHNY, CDR2 SVGAGI (reference sequence). V shed 2 bases, J shed 0 bases, and the junction held 6 bases outside the gene matches. The CDR3 runs to 17 residues. The chain's CDR3 is CASSYKQGGDSNQPQHF. CDR3 nucleotide sequence: TGTGCCAGCAGTTACAAACAGGGGGGGGATAGCAATCAGCCCCAGCATTTT.

CDR3 sequence: CATSAGRSFGYTF. The CDR3 bases are TGTGCCACCAGTGCAGGACGGTCGTTTGGCTACACCTTC. The chain recombines TRBV24-1 with TRBJ1-2, with D unresolved. The CDR3 sequence is 13 residues long. Germline V CDR1 and CDR2: KGHDR, SFDVKD. V shed 5 bases and J shed 7 bases, with 13 bases lying between them.

This clonotype was detected only a few times. J is TRBJ2-5 and V is TRBV4-1; D unclear. The CDR3 contains 15 residues. Germline V gene sequence: CDR1 MGHRA, CDR2 YSYEKL. V was pared by 4 bases and J by 5 bases, with 17 bases between. CDR3 in amino acids: CASSPLGPGLETQYF. The CDR3 DNA sequence: TGCGCCAGCAGCCCCCTAGGGCCGGGTTTGGAGACCCAGTACTTC.

In this sample, this clonotype turned up many times. The chain combines TRBV5-6 with TRBJ2-7; D might be TRBD1 or TRBD2, each matching 5 bases. CDR1 SGHDT and CDR2 YYEEEE come from the germline V gene. The ends were cut back, 4 bases at V and 2 bases at J, with 13 bases in the middle. The CDR3 spans 14 residues. CDR3 bases: TGTGCCAGCAGCATCCGGGACCCCACCTACGAGCAGTACTTC. Translating gives CASSIRDPTYEQYF.

The chain combines TRBV5-1 with TRBJ2-1; 10 bases map to TRBD2. Near its end, the DNA agrees better with TRBJ2-7, so the J call may be wrong. Germline CDR1 is SGHRS and CDR2 is YFSETQ. The CDR3 runs to 19 residues. CDR3 bases: TGCGCCAGCAGCCCCCGCGGAAGCGGGGGGGCCAGCTCCTACAATGAGCAGTACTTC. Amino acids: CASSPRGSGGASSYNEQYF.

This clonotype was seen more than once but under ten times. J is TRBJ2-1 and V is TRBV19; D possibly corresponds to TRBD1 (6 bases). The V and J ends lost 6 bases and 8 bases respectively, with 17 bases between them. The CDR3 consists of 14 residues. Per the germline V gene, CDR1 is LNHDA and CDR2 is SQIVND (reference sequence). The CDR3 region is CASSANRVVDEQFF. As DNA, the CDR3 is TGTGCCAGTAGCGCAAACAGGGTCGTCGATGAGCAGTTCTTC.

At least ten counts were recorded for this clonotype. This chain links TRBV21-1 with TRBJ2-3. TRBV21-1 is listed as a pseudogene. CDR3 size: 12 residues. In DNA, the CDR3 is TGTGCCAGCAGGGAATACACAGATACGCAGTATTTT. Residues: CASREYTDTQYF.

This clonotype was seen a handful of times. J is TRBJ2-2 and V is TRBV20-1; either TRBD1 or TRBD2 may fit D (5 bases each). This CDR3 has 15 amino acids. The germline gives CDR1 DFQATT, CDR2 SNEGSKA (reference sequence). Trimming removed 0 bases from V and 5 bases from J, with 13 bases in between. CDR3 DNA sequence: TGCAGTGCTAGAGAATTACGGGGCGGGACCGGGGAGCTGTTTTTT. Protein: CSARELRGGTGELFF.

As regards this clonotype: One end of the junction is discordant with germline, which a read error may explain. CDR3 nucleotide sequence: TGTGCCGGCAGTGAGTCCCATGGAGGAAACAATGAGCAGTTCTTC. Amino acid sequence: CAGSESHGGNNEQFF. The chain couples TRBV25-1 to TRBJ2-1; possibly TRBD2 for D (5 bases). CDR3 length equals 15 residues. Germline V gives CDR1 MGHDK, CDR2 SYGVNS.